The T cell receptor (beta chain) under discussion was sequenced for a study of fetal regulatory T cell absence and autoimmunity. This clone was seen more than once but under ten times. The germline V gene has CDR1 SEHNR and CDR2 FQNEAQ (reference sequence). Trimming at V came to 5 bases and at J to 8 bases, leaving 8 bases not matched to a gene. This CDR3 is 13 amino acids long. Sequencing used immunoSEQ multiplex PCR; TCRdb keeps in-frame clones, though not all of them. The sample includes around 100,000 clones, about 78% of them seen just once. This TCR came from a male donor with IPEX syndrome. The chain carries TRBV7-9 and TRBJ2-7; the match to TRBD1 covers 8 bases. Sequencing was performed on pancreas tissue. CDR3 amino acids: CASSPGTGMQQYF. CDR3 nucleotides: TGTGCCAGCAGCCCGGGGACAGGCATGCAGCAGTACTTC.